A selection of T cell receptor beta chains follows, all from one sample in a study of beta chain features in type 1 diabetes. Assay used: immunoSEQ multiplex PCR; TCRdb lists only in-frame clones, some missing. The sample has 350,000 to 450,000 clones; about 16% are singletons. The sample comprised naive CD4+ T cells from blood. The receptors derive from a woman under 30 in good health. Each CDR3 is given with its conserved first and last residue. D genes are given only for firm matches. Rows may omit the clone size; those that give it use once, few, many or a size class.

>NA|TRBV9|NA|TRBJ2-6
TGTGCCAGCAGCGTTACAGGCTCTGGGGCCAACGTCCTGACTTTC
CASSVTGSGANVLTF
>NA|TRBV28|NA|TRBJ1-1
TGTGCCAGCAGCTCGGGGGTGACTGAAGCTTTCTTT
CASSSGVTEAFF
>NA|TRBV29-1|few|TRBJ2-7
TGCAGCGTTGAAATCCGGGGTGGCTACGAGCAGTACTTC
CSVEIRGGYEQYF
>TRBD2|TRBV5-4|NA|TRBJ2-3
TGTGCCAGCAGCTTGACTAGCGGGAGGGTAAATACGCAGTATTTT
CASSLTSGRVNTQYF
>NA|TRBV1|few|TRBJ2-3
TGCACCAGCAGCCAAGGACCCCTGCGGGAAACGCAGTATTTT
CTSSQGPLRETQYF
>TRBD1|TRBV29-1|NA|TRBJ2-3
TGCAGCGGGAACAGGGGGCTCATTTCTAGCACAGATACGCAGTATTTT
CSGNRGLISSTDTQYF
>NA|TRBV30|few|TRBJ1-1
TGTGCCTGGAGTGCAGGGTTTCAGGCGACCGAAGCTTTCTTT
CAWSAGFQATEAFF
>NA|TRBV29-1|few|TRBJ2-1
TGCAGCGCTCCGGGACTTTACAATGAGCAGTTCTTC
CSAPGLYNEQFF
>NA|TRBV19|few|TRBJ2-7
TGTGCCAGTAGTCCCTGGGGAGGAAACGAGCAGTACTTC
CASSPWGGNEQYF
>NA|TRBV15|NA|TRBJ1-1
TGTGCCACCAGCAGAGATGATCAGGGGAACACTGAAGCTTTCTTT
CATSRDDQGNTEAFF
>NA|TRBV30|NA|TRBJ2-3
TGTGCCTGGAGTGTAAGGGGGAGCACAGATACGCAGTATTTT
CAWSVRGSTDTQYF
>TRBD2|TRBV29-1|NA|TRBJ2-1
TGCAGCGTTCCCACAATTCGACTAGCGGGAGGAAGGAATGAGCAGTTCTTC
CSVPTIRLAGGRNEQFF
>NA|TRBV29-1|NA|TRBJ2-3
TGCAGCGTTGAAGATCGACTAAAGACTAGCACAGATACGCAGTATTTT
CSVEDRLKTSTDTQYF
>NA|TRBV7-9|NA|TRBJ2-1
TGTGCCAGCAACTGGGGGCAGTTCAATGAGCAGTTCTTC
CASNWGQFNEQFF
>TRBD1|TRBV27|few|TRBJ2-7
TGTGCCAGCAGTGGGACAGGGAGGAGTTACGAGCAGTACTTC
CASSGTGRSYEQYF
>TRBD1|TRBV27|few|TRBJ1-1
TGTGCCAGCGGTTGGACAGGGGGCTTTGGAGCTTTCTTT
CASGWTGGFGAFF